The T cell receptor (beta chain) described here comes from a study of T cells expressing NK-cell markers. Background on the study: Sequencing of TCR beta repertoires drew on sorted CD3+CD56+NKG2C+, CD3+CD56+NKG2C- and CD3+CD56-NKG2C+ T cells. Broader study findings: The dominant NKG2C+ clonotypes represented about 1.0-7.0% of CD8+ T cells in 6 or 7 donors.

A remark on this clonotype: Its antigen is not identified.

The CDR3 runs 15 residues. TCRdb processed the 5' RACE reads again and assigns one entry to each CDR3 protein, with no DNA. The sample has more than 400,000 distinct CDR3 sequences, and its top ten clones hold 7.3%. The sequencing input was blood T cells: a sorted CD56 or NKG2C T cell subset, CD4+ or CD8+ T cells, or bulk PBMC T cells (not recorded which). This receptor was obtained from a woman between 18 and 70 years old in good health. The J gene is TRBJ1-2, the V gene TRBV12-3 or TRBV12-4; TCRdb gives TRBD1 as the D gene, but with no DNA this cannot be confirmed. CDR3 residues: CASSNRISRAYGYTF.